The clone carrying this T cell receptor beta chain was seen more than once but under ten times. Its antigen remains unidentified. The CDR3 is 16 amino acids. Trimming took off 7 bases at V and 1 base at J, with 18 bases between the two ends. The record originates from a study of T-cell reconstitution after alpha-beta-depleted transplantation in children. General study findings and limits: It was newly produced T cells that mostly accounted for T-cell counts and diversity one year after transplant. Reports say that about two months after transplant, the alpha-beta T cells came out of several hundred graft clones that had expanded.

During its preparation, the TCRbeta library received unique molecular identifiers. One entry per CDR3 protein results from TCRdb running MiXCR on the PCR reads. Of 600,000 or so distinct CDR3 sequences in the sample, roughly 24% were seen once. The source of this sequence is a boy under two years old who had a stem cell transplant for acute myeloid leukemia, so the T cells may come from the graft donor. J is TRBJ2-3 and V is TRBV12-3 or TRBV12-4, with D perhaps matching TRBD2 (7 bases). The sample here was PBMCs, mostly from graft donor cells, taken 360 days after TCRalphabeta/CD19-depleted stem cell transplant. The CDR3 spells CASNSLGGEGTDTQYF. CDR3 sequence (DNA): TGTGCCAGCAATTCCCTAGGGGGGGAGGGCACAGATACGCAGTATTTT.